The 13 T cell receptor beta chains reported below all come from one sample, sequenced in a study of T cell responses to AZD1222 COVID-19 vaccine. The table came from immunoSEQ multiplex PCR; TCRdb's copy has only in-frame clones and leaves some out. The sample lists fewer than 200,000 clones, approximately 86% occurring once. This specimen was peripheral blood, taken on day 0 of AZD1222 vaccination. These receptor sequences come from an adult in good health.

This clone has just one count. The V call is TRBV25-1, the J call TRBJ1-2, with D tentatively TRBD1 (6 bases). The V and J ends lost 2 bases and 13 bases respectively, with 17 bases between them. Germline V gene sequence: CDR1 MGHDK, CDR2 SYGVNS. The CDR3 totals 13 residues. In DNA, the CDR3 is TGTGCCAGCAGTGAAGGGGGCAGTCCCAGTCTCACCTTC. Translation: CASSEGGSPSLTF.

CDR3 region: CAISESGTSGVQETQYF. CDR3 nucleotide sequence: TGTGCCATCAGTGAGTCGGGGACTAGCGGGGTCCAAGAGACCCAGTACTTC. The chain recombines TRBV10-3 with TRBJ2-5; 13 positions match TRBD2. V lost 0 bases and J lost 1; bases outside the gene matches: 2. This CDR3 has 17 residues. Germline V CDR1 and CDR2: ENHRY, SYGVKD.

This clone was seen a few times. The J gene is TRBJ1-1, the V gene TRBV7-2; TRBD1 might be the D (5 bases). The CDR3 runs to 12 residues. Trimming pared 3 bases from V and 6 bases from J, leaving 8 bases between. CDR1 and CDR2 (germline): SGHTA, FQGNSA. CDR3 DNA: TGTGCCAGCAGCTTCGGGACCTCTGAAGCTTTCTTT. It encodes CASSFGTSEAFF.

CDR3 in DNA: TGTGCCAGCAGTCTAGAAGTGTGGGGTTCGTATAGCAATCAGCCCCAGCATTTT. Its protein is CASSLEVWGSYSNQPQHF. J is TRBJ1-5 and V is TRBV28, with unresolved D. In germline, CDR1 is MDHEN, CDR2 SYDVKM. V lost 5 bases and J 0 bases, leaving 20 bases between the germline ends. The CDR3 runs 18 residues.

The count of this clone is one. The CDR3 DNA is TGTGCCATCGGGACAGGGAAAGAGACCCAGTACTTC. Its translation: CAIGTGKETQYF. The V and J genes are TRBV10-3 and TRBJ2-5; 9 nucleotides line up with TRBD1. CDR1 and CDR2 from the germline V gene are ENHRY and SYGVKD. This CDR3 is built from 12 residues. Trimming removed 8 bases from V and 3 bases from J; junction bases left unmatched: 1.

V is TRBV28 and J is TRBJ2-2, with 10 nucleotides matching TRBD1. The V and J ends lost 4 bases and 7 bases, in that order; junction bases with no gene match: 12. Per the germline V gene, CDR1 is MDHEN and CDR2 is SYDVKM. The CDR3 runs to 17 residues. CDR3 in DNA: TGTGCCAGCAGTTCTCTCAATTCCGGGACAGGGGTCGGGGAGCTGTTTTTT. Protein product: CASSSLNSGTGVGELFF.

The gene calls are TRBV5-4 and TRBJ2-5; 7 bases are a match to TRBD2. The J segment lost 0 bases and the V segment lost 5 bases, leaving 7 bases of the junction unmatched. The CDR3 totals 15 residues. Germline CDR1 reads SGHNT; CDR2 reads YYREEE (reference sequence). DNA for the CDR3: TGTGCCAGCAGTTCTCGTAGCGGGTACCAAGAGACCCAGTACTTC. Amino acid sequence: CASSSRSGYQETQYF. The full variable domain, in which reference TRBV5-4 and TRBJ2-5 provide the parts outside the CDR3, is ETGVTQSPTHLIKTRGQQVTLRCSSQSGHNTVSWYQQALGQGPQFIFQYYREEENGRGNFPPRFSGLQFPNYSSELNVNALELDDSALYLCASSSRSGYQETQYFGPGTRLLVL.

This clone has a handful of counts. The gene calls are TRBV15 and TRBJ1-5, with D tentatively TRBD1 (6 bases). Germline V gene data show CDR1 as LNHNV and CDR2 as YYDKDF (reference sequence). This CDR3 is 16 amino acids long. The germline V and J ends were trimmed by 1 base and 3 bases, with 13 bases remaining between them. The CDR3 region has the DNA TGTGCCACCAGCAGAGCTGACAGGAAAACCAATCAGCCCCAGCATTTT. It yields the protein CATSRADRKTNQPQHF.

The V call is TRBV30, the J call TRBJ1-5; the D gene is possibly TRBD1 (5 bases). Germline V gene data show CDR1 as GTSNPN and CDR2 as SVGIG (reference sequence). V gave up 4 bases and J gave up 1 base, with 14 bases separating them. The CDR3 totals 15 residues. This CDR3 reads CAWNLGGVSNQPQHF. The DNA of the CDR3 is TGTGCCTGGAACCTGGGGGGGGTGAGCAATCAGCCCCAGCATTTT.

The chain uses TRBV5-1 and TRBJ1-4, with D possibly matching TRBD1 (6 bases). Germline V gives CDR1 SGHRS, CDR2 YFSETQ. The CDR3 sequence is 16 residues long. V gave up 0 bases and J gave up 8 bases, with 17 bases separating them. The CDR3 nucleotides read TGCGCCAGCAGCTTGGCAGGGGTCGCCCCTGAGGAAAAACTGTTTTTT. Translation gives CASSLAGVAPEEKLFF.

The CDR3 is CASSSQGAHEQYF. The CDR3 nucleotides read TGTGCCAGCAGCTCACAGGGAGCGCATGAGCAGTACTTC. The chain combines TRBV13 with TRBJ2-7; a weak D match, TRBD1 (6 bases). The CDR3 consists of 13 residues. Germline CDR1 is PRHDT and CDR2 is FYEKMQ (reference sequence). Trimming cost V 4 bases and J 7 bases, with 14 bases left between them.

This rearrangement joins TRBV12-3 or TRBV12-4 to TRBJ2-7; perhaps TRBD2 as D (5 bases). The V gene lost 4 bases and the J gene lost 2 bases, with 9 bases spanning the gap. The CDR3 runs 13 residues. The CDR3 is CASSSGLAYEQYF. The CDR3 DNA sequence: TGTGCCAGCAGTTCAGGACTTGCCTACGAGCAGTACTTC.

This clone has a handful of counts. The chain recombines TRBV6-2 or TRBV6-3 with TRBJ1-3; D remains ambiguous. Germline values: CDR1 MNHEY, CDR2 SVGEGT. V lost 4 bases to trimming and J lost 9 bases, with 16 bases between them. This CDR3 comprises 14 residues. CDR3 amino acids: CASSFDEGEGTIYF. The CDR3 DNA sequence: TGTGCCAGCAGTTTCGACGAAGGTGAGGGCACCATATATTTT.